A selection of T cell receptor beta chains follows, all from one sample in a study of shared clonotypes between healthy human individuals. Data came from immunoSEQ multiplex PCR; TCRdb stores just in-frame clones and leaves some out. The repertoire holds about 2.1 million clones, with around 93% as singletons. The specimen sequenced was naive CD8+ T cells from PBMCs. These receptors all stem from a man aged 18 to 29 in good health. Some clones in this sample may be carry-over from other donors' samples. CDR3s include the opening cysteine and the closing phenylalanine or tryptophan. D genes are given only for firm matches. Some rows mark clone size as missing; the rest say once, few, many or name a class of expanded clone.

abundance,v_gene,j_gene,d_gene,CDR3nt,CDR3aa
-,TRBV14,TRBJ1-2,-,TGTGCCAGCAGCCAAGAGCGCAAGTCTGTCTATGGCTACACCTTC,CASSQERKSVYGYTF
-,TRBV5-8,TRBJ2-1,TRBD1,TGTGCCAGTACGGGACAGGGTACGGATGAGCAGTTCTTC,CASTGQGTDEQFF
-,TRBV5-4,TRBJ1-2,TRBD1,TGTGCCAGCAGCTTGGCTGGGACAGGGTCTAGAGGCTACACCTTC,CASSLAGTGSRGYTF
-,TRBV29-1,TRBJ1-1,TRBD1,TGCAGCGTCGTAAACCGACAGGGGCAGAACACTGAAGCTTTCTTT,CSVVNRQGQNTEAFF
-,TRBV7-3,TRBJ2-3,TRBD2,TGTGCCAGCAGCCCGTCACGGGGGAGGGCAGATACGCAGTATTTT,CASSPSRGRADTQYF
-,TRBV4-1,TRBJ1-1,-,TGCGCCAGCAGCCAGGTCTCTTATAAGACCGAGCTCACTGAAGCTTTCTTT,CASSQVSYKTELTEAFF
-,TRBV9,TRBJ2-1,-,TGTGCCAGCAGAAGGGGCAATGAGCAGTTCTTC,CASRRGNEQFF
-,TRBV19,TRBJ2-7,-,TGTGCCAGTAGTCCAAGGCCCCGAAGATCCCCTCACGAGCAGTACTTC,CASSPRPRRSPHEQYF
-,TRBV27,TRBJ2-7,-,TGTGCCAGCAGTTCCCCCTCACAGCAGACTTACTTC,CASSSPSQQTYF
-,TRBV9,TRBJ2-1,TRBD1,TGTGCCAGCAGCGTAGCTGGGAAGGGGGCGCTCCATGAGCAGTTCTTC,CASSVAGKGALHEQFF
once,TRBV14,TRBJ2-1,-,TGTGCCAGCAGCCAAGAAGGGGGGAGGCCATCCTACAATGAGCAGTTCTTC,CASSQEGGRPSYNEQFF
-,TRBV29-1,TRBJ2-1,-,TGCAGCGTCCCGGGGACTCCCAATGAGCAGTTCTTC,CSVPGTPNEQFF
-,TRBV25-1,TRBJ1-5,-,TGTGCCAGCAGTCTTGGCTACAATCAGCCCCAGCATTTT,CASSLGYNQPQHF
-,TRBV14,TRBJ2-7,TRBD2,TGTGCCAGCAGCCCGTCAGCGGGACTGAGCCCCTACGAGCAGTACTTC,CASSPSAGLSPYEQYF
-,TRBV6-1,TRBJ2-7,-,TGTGCCAGCAGTGACTTCCCTTCCTACGAGCAGTACTTC,CASSDFPSYEQYF
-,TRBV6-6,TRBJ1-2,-,TGTGCCAGCAGCGCCGACAACTATGGCTACACCTTC,CASSADNYGYTF
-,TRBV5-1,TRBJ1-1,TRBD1,TGCGCCAGCAGCTTAGACAGGGGGTATCTGAACACTGAAGCTTTCTTT,CASSLDRGYLNTEAFF
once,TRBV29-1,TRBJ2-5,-,TGCAGCGTTGAGGACTGGAGAGGGTTGGGAGAGACCCAGTACTTC,CSVEDWRGLGETQYF
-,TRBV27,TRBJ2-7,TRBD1,TGTGCCAGCAGTACCCGGACAGGGACCTACGAGCAGTACTTC,CASSTRTGTYEQYF
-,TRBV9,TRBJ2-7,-,TGTGCCAGCAGCCATCCCCGGGAAGGGGGCTCCTACGAGCAGTACTTC,CASSHPREGGSYEQYF
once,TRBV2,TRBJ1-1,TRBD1,TGTGCCAGCAGTGAGATCGGACAGGTGAACGAAGCTTTCTTT,CASSEIGQVNEAFF
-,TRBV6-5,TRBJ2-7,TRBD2,TGTGCCAGCAGTTACGACGCGGGGGGCTCCTACGAGCAGTACTTC,CASSYDAGGSYEQYF
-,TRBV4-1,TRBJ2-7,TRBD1,TGCGCCAGCAGCCAAGAACATCGGGACAGCTCCTACGAGCAGTACTTC,CASSQEHRDSSYEQYF
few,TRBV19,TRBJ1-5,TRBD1,TGTGCCAGTCGCGACAGGGGGCACAATCAGCCCCAGCATTTT,CASRDRGHNQPQHF
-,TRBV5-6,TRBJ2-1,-,TGTGCCAGCAGCTGGGGACCGGGTTCCGTGGGTGAGCAGTTCTTC,CASSWGPGSVGEQFF
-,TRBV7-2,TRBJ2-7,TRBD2,TGTGCCAGCAGCTTAGGACGGACTAGCGATCCCTACGAGCAGTACTTC,CASSLGRTSDPYEQYF
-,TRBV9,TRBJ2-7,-,TGTGCCAGCAGCCCCCGGGGGAACTCCTACGAGCAGTACTTC,CASSPRGNSYEQYF
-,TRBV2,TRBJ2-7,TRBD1,TGTGCCAGCAGGCCGACCGGGACAGGGGTCTACGAGCAGTACTTC,CASRPTGTGVYEQYF
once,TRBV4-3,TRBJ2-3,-,TGCGCCAGCAGCCAAGATCAAGGAGGGGCTGTCGGCACAGATACGCAGTATTTT,CASSQDQGGAVGTDTQYF